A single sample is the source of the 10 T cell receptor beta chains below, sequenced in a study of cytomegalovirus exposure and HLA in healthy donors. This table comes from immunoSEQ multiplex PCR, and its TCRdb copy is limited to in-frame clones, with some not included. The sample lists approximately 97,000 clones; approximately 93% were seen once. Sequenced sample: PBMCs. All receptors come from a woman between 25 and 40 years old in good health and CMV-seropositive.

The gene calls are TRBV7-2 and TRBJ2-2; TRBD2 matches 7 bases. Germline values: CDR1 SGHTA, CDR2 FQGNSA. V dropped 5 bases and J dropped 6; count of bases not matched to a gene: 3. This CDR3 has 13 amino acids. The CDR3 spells CASSRREAGELFF. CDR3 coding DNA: TGTGCCAGCAGCCGCCGGGAGGCCGGGGAGCTGTTTTTT.

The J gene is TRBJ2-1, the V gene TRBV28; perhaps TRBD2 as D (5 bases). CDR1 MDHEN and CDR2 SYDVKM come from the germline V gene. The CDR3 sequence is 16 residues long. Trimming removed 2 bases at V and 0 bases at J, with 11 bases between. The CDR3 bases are TGTGCCAGCAGTTTACTAGCCCTGAGCTCCTACAATGAGCAGTTCTTC. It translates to CASSLLALSSYNEQFF.

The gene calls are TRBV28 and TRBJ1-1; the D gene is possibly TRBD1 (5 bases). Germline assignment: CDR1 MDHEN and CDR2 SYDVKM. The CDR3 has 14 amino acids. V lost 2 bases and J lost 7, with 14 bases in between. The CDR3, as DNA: TGTGCCAGCAGTTTAGCGGGGCTAACTGTTGAAGCTTTCTTT. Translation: CASSLAGLTVEAFF.

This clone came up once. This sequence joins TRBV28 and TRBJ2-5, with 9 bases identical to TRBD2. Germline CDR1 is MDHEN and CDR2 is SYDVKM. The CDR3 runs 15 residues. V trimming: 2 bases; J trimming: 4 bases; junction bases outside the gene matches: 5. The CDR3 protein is CASSLVIAGVETQYF. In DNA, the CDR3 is TGTGCCAGCAGTTTAGTAATAGCGGGAGTAGAGACCCAGTACTTC. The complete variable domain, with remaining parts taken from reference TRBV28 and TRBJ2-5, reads DVKVTQSSRYLVKRTGEKVFLECVQDMDHENMFWYRQDPGLGLRLIYFSYDVKMKEKGDIPEGYSVSREKKERFSLILESASTNQTSMYLCASSLVIAGVETQYFGPGTRLLVL.

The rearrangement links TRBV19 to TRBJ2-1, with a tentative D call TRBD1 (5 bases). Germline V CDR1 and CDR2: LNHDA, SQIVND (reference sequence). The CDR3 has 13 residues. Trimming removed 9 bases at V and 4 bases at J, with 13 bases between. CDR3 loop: CASKSQEYNEQFF. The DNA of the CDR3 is TGTGCCAGCAAATCACAGGAGTACAATGAGCAGTTCTTC.

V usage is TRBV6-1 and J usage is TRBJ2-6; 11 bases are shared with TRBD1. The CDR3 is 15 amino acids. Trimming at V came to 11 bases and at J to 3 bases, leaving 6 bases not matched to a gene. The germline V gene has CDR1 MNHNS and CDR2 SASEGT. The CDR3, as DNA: TGTGCCGTGGACAGGGGGCAGTTTGGGGCCAACGTCCTGACTTTC. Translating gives CAVDRGQFGANVLTF.

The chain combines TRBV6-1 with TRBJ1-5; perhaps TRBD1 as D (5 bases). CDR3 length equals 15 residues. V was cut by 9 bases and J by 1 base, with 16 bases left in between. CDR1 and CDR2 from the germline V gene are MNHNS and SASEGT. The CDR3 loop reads CASQTVLGSNQPQHF. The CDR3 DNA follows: TGTGCCAGTCAGACAGTACTCGGGAGCAATCAGCCCCAGCATTTT.

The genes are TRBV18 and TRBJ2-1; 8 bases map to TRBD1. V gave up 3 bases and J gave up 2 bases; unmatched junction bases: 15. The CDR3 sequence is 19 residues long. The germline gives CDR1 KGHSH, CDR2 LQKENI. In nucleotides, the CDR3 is TGTGCCAGCTCACCTACCCAAGGGACAGGCATCGGACCCTACAATGAGCAGTTCTTC. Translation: CASSPTQGTGIGPYNEQFF.

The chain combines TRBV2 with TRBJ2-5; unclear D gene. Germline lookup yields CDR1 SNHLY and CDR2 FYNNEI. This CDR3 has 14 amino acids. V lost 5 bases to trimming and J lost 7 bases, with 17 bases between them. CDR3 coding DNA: TGTGCCAGCAGTTTTCCGGTTCGTAGTGGGACCCAGTACTTC. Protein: CASSFPVRSGTQYF.

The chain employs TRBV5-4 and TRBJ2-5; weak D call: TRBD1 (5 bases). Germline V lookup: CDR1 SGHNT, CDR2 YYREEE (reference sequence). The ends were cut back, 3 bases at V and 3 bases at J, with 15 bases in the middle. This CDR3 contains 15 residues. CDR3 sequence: CASSSRVSLKETQYF. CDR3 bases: TGTGCCAGCAGCTCCAGGGTGTCCTTGAAAGAGACCCAGTACTTC.